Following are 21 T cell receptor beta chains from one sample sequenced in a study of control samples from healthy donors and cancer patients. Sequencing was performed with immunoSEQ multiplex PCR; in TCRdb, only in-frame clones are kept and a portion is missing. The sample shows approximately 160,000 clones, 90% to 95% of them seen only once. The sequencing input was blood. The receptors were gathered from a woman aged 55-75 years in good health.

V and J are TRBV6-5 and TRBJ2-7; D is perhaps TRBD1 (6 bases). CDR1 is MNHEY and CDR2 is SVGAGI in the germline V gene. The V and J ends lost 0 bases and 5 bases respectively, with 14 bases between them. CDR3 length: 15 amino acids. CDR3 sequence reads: CASSYSQGIVHEQYF. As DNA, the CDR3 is TGTGCCAGCAGTTACTCGCAGGGGATCGTCCACGAGCAGTACTTC.

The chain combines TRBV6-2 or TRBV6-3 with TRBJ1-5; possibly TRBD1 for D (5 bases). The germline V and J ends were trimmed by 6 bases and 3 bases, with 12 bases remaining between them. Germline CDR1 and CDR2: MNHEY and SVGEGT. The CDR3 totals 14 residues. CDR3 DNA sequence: TGTGCCAGCAGCAGGGACGGATACAATCAGCCCCAGCATTTT. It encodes CASSRDGYNQPQHF.

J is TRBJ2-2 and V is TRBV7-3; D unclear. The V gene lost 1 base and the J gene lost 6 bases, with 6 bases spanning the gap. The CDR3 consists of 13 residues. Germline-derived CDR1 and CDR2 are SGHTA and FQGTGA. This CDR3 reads CASSLMGPGELFF. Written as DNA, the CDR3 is TGTGCCAGCAGCTTAATGGGCCCCGGGGAGCTGTTTTTT.

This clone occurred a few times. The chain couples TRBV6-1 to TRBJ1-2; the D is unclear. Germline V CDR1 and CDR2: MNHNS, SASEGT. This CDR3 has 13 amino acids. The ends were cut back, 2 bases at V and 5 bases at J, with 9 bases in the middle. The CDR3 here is CASSENGRYGYTF. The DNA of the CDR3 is TGTGCCAGCAGTGAAAACGGCAGGTATGGCTACACCTTC.

The CDR3 protein is CASSPNALNTGELFF. The CDR3, as DNA: TGTGCCAGCAGCCCCAACGCGCTCAACACCGGGGAGCTGTTTTTT. The V and J genes are TRBV7-9 and TRBJ2-2, with D uncertain. Trimming cost V 5 bases and J 2 bases, with 12 bases left between them. CDR1 SEHNR and CDR2 FQNEAQ come from the germline V gene (reference sequence). This CDR3 comprises 15 residues.

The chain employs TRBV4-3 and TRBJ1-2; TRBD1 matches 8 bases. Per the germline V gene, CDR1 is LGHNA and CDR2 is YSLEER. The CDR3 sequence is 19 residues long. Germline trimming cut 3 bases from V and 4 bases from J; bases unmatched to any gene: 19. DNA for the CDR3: TGCGCCAGCAGCCAGGGCTCTAACTTCCTGGGACAGGCCGTCTATGGCTACACCTTC. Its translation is CASSQGSNFLGQAVYGYTF.

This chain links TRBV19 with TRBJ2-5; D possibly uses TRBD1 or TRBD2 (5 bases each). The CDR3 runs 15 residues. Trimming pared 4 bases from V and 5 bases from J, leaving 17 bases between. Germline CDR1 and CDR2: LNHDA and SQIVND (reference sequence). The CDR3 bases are TGTGCCAGTAGTACTCAGGGACGTCGCTGGGAGACCCAGTACTTC. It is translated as CASSTQGRRWETQYF.

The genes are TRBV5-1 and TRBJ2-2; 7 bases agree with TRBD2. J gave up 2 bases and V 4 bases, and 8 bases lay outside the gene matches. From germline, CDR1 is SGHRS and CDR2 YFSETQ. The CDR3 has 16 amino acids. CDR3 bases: TGCGCCAGCAGCCCAACGGGGGGATCCAACACCGGGGAGCTGTTTTTT. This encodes CASSPTGGSNTGELFF. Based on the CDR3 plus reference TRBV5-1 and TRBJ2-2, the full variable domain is KAGVTQTPRYLIKTRGQQVTLSCSPISGHRSVSWYQQTPGQGLQFLFEYFSETQRNKGNFPGRFSGRQFSNSRSEMNVSTLELGDSALYLCASSPTGGSNTGELFFGEGSRLTVL.

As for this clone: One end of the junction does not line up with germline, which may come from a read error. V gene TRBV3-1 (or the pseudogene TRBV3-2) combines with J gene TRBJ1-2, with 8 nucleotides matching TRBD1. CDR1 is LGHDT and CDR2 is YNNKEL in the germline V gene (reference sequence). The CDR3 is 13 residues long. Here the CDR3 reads CASRQGQGYGYTF. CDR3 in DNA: TGTGCCAGCAGACAAGGACAGGGCTACGGCTACACCTTC.

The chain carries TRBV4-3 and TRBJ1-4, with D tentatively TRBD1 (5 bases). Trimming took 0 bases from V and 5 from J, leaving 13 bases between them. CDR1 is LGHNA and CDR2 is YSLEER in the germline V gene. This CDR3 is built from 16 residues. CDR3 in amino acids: CASSQDRTGRNEKLFF. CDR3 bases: TGCGCCAGCAGCCAAGATCGAACAGGAAGAAATGAAAAACTGTTTTTT.

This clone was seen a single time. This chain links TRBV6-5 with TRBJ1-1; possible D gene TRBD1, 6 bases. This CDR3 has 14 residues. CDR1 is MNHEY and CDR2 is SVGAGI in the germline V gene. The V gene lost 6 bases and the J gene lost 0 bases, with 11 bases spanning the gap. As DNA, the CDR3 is TGTGCCAGCAGCGGACAGAGATTGAACACTGAAGCTTTCTTT. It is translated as CASSGQRLNTEAFF.

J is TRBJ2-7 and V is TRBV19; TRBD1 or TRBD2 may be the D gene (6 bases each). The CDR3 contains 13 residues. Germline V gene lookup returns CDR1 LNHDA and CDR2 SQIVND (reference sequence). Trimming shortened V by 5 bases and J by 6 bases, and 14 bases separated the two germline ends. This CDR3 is CASSATGRGEQYF. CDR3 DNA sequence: TGTGCCAGTAGTGCCACAGGGCGGGGCGAGCAGTACTTC. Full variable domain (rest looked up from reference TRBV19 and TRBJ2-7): DGGITQSPKYLFRKEGQNVTLSCEQNLNHDAMYWYRQDPGQGLRLIYYSQIVNDFQKGDIAEGYSVSREKKESFPLTVTSAQKNPTAFYLCASSATGRGEQYFGPGTRLTVT.

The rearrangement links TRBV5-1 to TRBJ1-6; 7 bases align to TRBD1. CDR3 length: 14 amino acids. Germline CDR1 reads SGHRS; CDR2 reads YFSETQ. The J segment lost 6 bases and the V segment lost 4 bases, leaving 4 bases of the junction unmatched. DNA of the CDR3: TGCGCCAGCAGCGAAGGGACAGCTAATTCACCCCTCCACTTT. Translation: CASSEGTANSPLHF.

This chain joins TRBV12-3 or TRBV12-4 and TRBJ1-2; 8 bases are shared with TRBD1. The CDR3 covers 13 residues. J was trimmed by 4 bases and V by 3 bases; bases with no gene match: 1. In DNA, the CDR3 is TGTGCCAGCAGTTTTACAGGGGGCTATGGCTACACCTTC. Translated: CASSFTGGYGYTF.

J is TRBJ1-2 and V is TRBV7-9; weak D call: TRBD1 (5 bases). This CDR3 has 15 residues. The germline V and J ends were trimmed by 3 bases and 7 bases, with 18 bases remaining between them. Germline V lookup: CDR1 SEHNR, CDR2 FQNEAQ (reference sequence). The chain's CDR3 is CASSFSRDPTTGYTF. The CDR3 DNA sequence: TGTGCCAGCAGCTTTTCCCGGGACCCTACCACTGGCTACACCTTC.

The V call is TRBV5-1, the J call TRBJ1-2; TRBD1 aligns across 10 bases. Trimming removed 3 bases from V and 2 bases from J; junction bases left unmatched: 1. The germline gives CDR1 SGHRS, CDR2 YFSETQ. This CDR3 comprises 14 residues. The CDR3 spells CASSWGQGNYGYTF. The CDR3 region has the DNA TGCGCCAGCAGCTGGGGACAGGGGAACTATGGCTACACCTTC.

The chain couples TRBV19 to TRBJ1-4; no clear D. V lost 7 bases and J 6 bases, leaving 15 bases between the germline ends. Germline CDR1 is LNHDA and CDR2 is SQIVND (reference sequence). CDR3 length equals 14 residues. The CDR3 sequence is CASTSVGKYEKLFF. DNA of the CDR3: TGTGCCAGTACCTCGGTGGGAAAGTATGAAAAACTGTTTTTT.

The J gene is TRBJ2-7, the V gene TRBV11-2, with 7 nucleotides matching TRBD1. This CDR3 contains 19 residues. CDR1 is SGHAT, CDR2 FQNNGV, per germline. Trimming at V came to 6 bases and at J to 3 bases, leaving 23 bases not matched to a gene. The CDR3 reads CASRSIKGTAPLNFYEQYF. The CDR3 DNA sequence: TGTGCCAGCAGGTCTATCAAGGGGACAGCCCCGTTGAATTTCTACGAGCAGTACTTC.

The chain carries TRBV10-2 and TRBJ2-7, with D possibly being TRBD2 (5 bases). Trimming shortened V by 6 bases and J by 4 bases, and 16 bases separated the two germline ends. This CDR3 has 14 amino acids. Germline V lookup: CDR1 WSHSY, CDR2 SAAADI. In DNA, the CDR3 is TGCGCCAGCAGCGCTGGACTTCTTCCTTACGAGCAGTACTTC. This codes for CASSAGLLPYEQYF.

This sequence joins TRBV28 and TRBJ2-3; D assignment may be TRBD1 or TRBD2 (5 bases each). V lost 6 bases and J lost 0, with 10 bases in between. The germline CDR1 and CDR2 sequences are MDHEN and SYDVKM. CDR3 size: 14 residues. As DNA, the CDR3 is TGTGCCAGCAGCCCTGGGGGAAGCACAGATACGCAGTATTTT. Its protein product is CASSPGGSTDTQYF.

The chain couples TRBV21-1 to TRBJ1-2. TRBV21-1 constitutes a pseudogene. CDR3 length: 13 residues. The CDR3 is CASSKVKNSAGTF. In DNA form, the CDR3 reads TGTGCCAGCAGCAAAGTAAAAAACTCCGCCGGGACCTTC.